Presented here are 30 T cell receptor beta chains from one specimen sequenced in a study of T cells in Graves' hyperthyroidism and ophthalmopathy. What was amplified from RNA transcripts were TCR beta CDR3 regions. Using the HTBI primer set, a first-round RT-PCR was run on the TCR CDR3. MiXCR, applied by TCRdb to the multiplex PCR reads, yields one record per CDR3 protein. The sample lists hundreds of thousands of distinct CDR3 sequences; about 15% were seen once. The sequencing sample was made of blood. These receptors were taken from a woman aged 50 to 65 with Graves' ophthalmopathy.

This clonotype was detected ten times or more. V gene TRBV14 combines with J gene TRBJ2-5; D gene ambiguous. The length of the CDR3 is 13 residues. With 2 bases removed from V and 5 bases from J, the gap between germline ends came to 9 bases. Germline CDR1 and CDR2: SGHDN and FVKESK. The CDR3 region has the DNA TGTGCCAGCAGCCAACAGGAGTGGGAGACCCAGTACTTC. It is translated as CASSQQEWETQYF.

This clonotype occurred many times. The CDR3 protein is CASTDSSRDRNTEAFF. The CDR3 nucleotides read TGTGCCAGCACCGACTCAAGTAGGGACAGAAACACTGAAGCTTTCTTT. The J gene is TRBJ1-1, the V gene TRBV12-3 or TRBV12-4; 7 bases are shared with TRBD1. The CDR3 totals 16 residues. The ends lost 7 bases at V and 2 bases at J; junction bases unmatched: 13.

As for this clonotype: The junction and the germline gene differ at one end; a read error may be behind it. The CDR3 sequence is CASRPGTYNEQFF. The CDR3, as DNA: TGTGCCAGCAGACCAGGCACCTACAATGAGCAATTCTTC. The V gene is TRBV28, the J gene TRBJ2-1; D not resolved. Germline lookup yields CDR1 MDHEN and CDR2 SYDVKM. CDR3 length equals 13 residues.

This clonotype was detected ten times or more. The J gene is TRBJ1-5, the V gene TRBV2, with a weak D call TRBD1 (6 bases). Germline V lookup: CDR1 SNHLY, CDR2 FYNNEI. The CDR3 runs 15 residues. Trimming left V 4 bases short and J 2 bases short, with 12 bases between. Here the CDR3 reads CASSGQGTGNQPQHF. The CDR3 DNA sequence: TGTGCCAGCAGTGGGCAGGGGACCGGCAATCAGCCCCAGCATTTT.

This clonotype was picked up a small number of times. This chain joins TRBV5-4 and TRBJ2-5; 8 bases fit TRBD1. V shed 9 bases and J 2 bases; nucleotides not matched to a gene: 9. The germline gives CDR1 SGHNT, CDR2 YYREEE (reference sequence). CDR3 length: 14 amino acids. CDR3 coding DNA: TGTGCCACCGAAGGACAGGGTTCGCAAGAGACCCAGTACTTC. It yields the protein CATEGQGSQETQYF.

There are a few counts of this clonotype. This sequence joins TRBV3-1 and TRBJ1-3; D not resolved. The germline V gene has CDR1 LGHDT and CDR2 YNNKEL (reference sequence). The CDR3 totals 14 residues. V lost 0 bases and J 0 bases, leaving 3 bases between the germline ends. The CDR3 protein is CASSQEDSGNTIYF. The CDR3 DNA reads TGTGCCAGCAGCCAAGAGGACTCTGGAAACACCATATATTTT.

This clonotype was detected many times. The CDR3 DNA reads as TGTGCCAGCAGCTTAGCACAGATCTACGAGCAGTACTTC. Protein: CASSLAQIYEQYF. V usage is TRBV11-2 and J usage is TRBJ2-7; D is undetermined. This CDR3 is built from 13 residues. Trimming shortened V by 1 base and J by 3 bases, and 7 bases separated the two germline ends. Germline V lookup: CDR1 SGHAT, CDR2 FQNNGV.

This clonotype was seen repeatedly, ten times or more. The chain recombines TRBV20-1 with TRBJ2-1; D is ambiguous. The CDR3 has 12 residues. Deletions cut 3 bases from V and 1 base from J, with 4 bases between. Germline V gene lookup returns CDR1 DFQATT and CDR2 SNEGSKA (reference sequence). The CDR3 bases are TGCAGTGCTAGGTTGTCCTACAATGAGCAGTTCTTC. Protein product: CSARLSYNEQFF.

This clonotype was recorded many times. The chain couples TRBV3-1 to TRBJ2-3, with D hard to call. Trimming stripped 0 bases from V and 3 bases from J, with 10 bases between. In germline, CDR1 is LGHDT, CDR2 YNNKEL (reference sequence). CDR3 length: 15 amino acids. The CDR3 coding sequence is TGTGCCAGCAGCCAAGATGGGGTGAGGACAGATACGCAGTATTTT. It codes for CASSQDGVRTDTQYF.

This clonotype has just a few counts. The chain employs TRBV7-9 and TRBJ1-6, with D hard to call. The CDR3 contains 15 residues. From germline, CDR1 is SEHNR and CDR2 FQNEAQ (reference sequence). The V and J ends lost 5 bases and 5 bases respectively, with 13 bases between them. DNA of the CDR3: TGTGCCAGCAGCGACACGACATTTGATAATTCACCCCTCCACTTT. Residues: CASSDTTFDNSPLHF.

As concerns this clonotype: The junction does not match germline at one end; this may be a read error. V and J are TRBV20-1 and TRBJ2-3; 7 bases fit TRBD2. Germline CDR1 reads DFQATT; CDR2 reads SNEGSKA (reference sequence). The CDR3 sequence is 15 residues long. CDR3 sequence: CSTRGLRTSTDTQYF. The DNA for the CDR3 is TGCAGTACTAGAGGACTGCGGACTAGTACAGATACGCAGTATTTT.

This clonotype was recorded at least ten times. The rearrangement links TRBV5-1 to TRBJ2-7; D ambiguous. The CDR3 consists of 16 residues. CDR1 and CDR2 (germline): SGHRS, YFSETQ. V was shortened by 0 bases and J by 2 bases, with 15 bases between the two germline ends. DNA for the CDR3: TGCGCCAGCAGCTTGGCCCTTGACGTAGGAACCTACGAGCAGTACTTC. Its protein product is CASSLALDVGTYEQYF.

This clonotype was observed many times. This chain joins TRBV20-1 and TRBJ2-7; the D gene is possibly TRBD1 (5 bases). The germline V and J ends were trimmed by 3 bases and 0 bases, with 9 bases remaining between them. Germline values: CDR1 DFQATT, CDR2 SNEGSKA (reference sequence). CDR3 size: 13 residues. CDR3 loop: CSARGPGSYEQYF. For the CDR3, the DNA is TGCAGTGCTAGGGGGCCGGGCTCCTACGAGCAGTACTTC.

This clonotype was detected only a few times. V usage is TRBV3-1 and J usage is TRBJ2-5; weak D call: TRBD1 (5 bases). Germline V gene lookup returns CDR1 LGHDT and CDR2 YNNKEL (reference sequence). This CDR3 comprises 15 residues. V lost 1 base and J lost 5, with 14 bases in between. CDR3 region: CASSQGNGAWETQYF. The CDR3 nucleotides are TGTGCCAGCAGCCAAGGAAATGGGGCATGGGAGACCCAGTACTTC.

This clonotype appeared many times. This chain links TRBV7-9 with TRBJ2-7; D remains unclear. The CDR3 spans 14 residues. The V and J ends lost 5 bases and 0 bases respectively, with 11 bases between them. Germline CDR1 is SEHNR and CDR2 is FQNEAQ (reference sequence). CDR3 sequence (DNA): TGTGCCAGCAGCGCACACGGAAGCTCCTACGAGCAGTACTTC. Its translation is CASSAHGSSYEQYF. Full variable domain (outside the CDR3, taken from reference TRBV7-9 and TRBJ2-7): DTGVSQNPRHKITKRGQNVTFRCDPISEHNRLYWYRQTLGQGPEFLTYFQNEAQLEKSRLLSDRFSAERPKGSFSTLEIQRTEQGDSAMYLCASSAHGSSYEQYFGPGTRLTVT.

This clonotype was seen many times. The chain uses TRBV12-3 or TRBV12-4 and TRBJ2-7; D call uncertain. The CDR3 consists of 13 residues. V lost 1 base and J 9 bases, leaving 13 bases between the germline ends. The chain's CDR3 is CASSLGPERRQYF. CDR3 nucleotides: TGTGCCAGCAGTTTAGGGCCCGAAAGAAGGCAGTACTTC.

The sample holds a few counts of this clonotype. The chain is built from TRBV7-9 and TRBJ2-5, with D perhaps matching TRBD2 (5 bases). The CDR3 sequence is 13 residues long. From germline, CDR1 is SEHNR and CDR2 FQNEAQ (reference sequence). Deletions cut 5 bases from V and 9 bases from J, with 16 bases between. The CDR3 is CASSTSSLGAQYF. CDR3 coding DNA: TGTGCCAGCAGCACCTCTTCCCTCGGGGCCCAGTACTTC. Using reference TRBV7-9 and TRBJ2-5 for the parts outside the CDR3, the full variable domain is DTGVSQNPRHKITKRGQNVTFRCDPISEHNRLYWYRQTLGQGPEFLTYFQNEAQLEKSRLLSDRFSAERPKGSFSTLEIQRTEQGDSAMYLCASSTSSLGAQYFGPGTRLLVL.

This clonotype has a count of ten or more. This chain uses TRBV7-2 with TRBJ2-1; 9 bases align to TRBD2. V lost 1 base, J lost 10 bases, and 8 bases stayed unmatched. This CDR3 has 15 residues. CDR1 and CDR2 from the germline V gene are SGHTA and FQGNSA. CDR3 loop: CASSLEIPGTSEQFF. The DNA of the CDR3 is TGTGCCAGCAGCTTAGAAATCCCCGGGACTAGCGAGCAGTTCTTC.

This clonotype was recorded many times. The chain combines TRBV29-1 with TRBJ2-1; possible D gene TRBD2, 6 bases. The CDR3 runs to 14 residues. In germline, CDR1 is SQVTM, CDR2 ANQGSEA. Deletions cut 3 bases from V and 8 bases from J, with 17 bases between. Here the CDR3 reads CSVDGRPGVDEQFF. For the CDR3, the DNA is TGCAGCGTTGATGGACGCCCGGGAGTCGATGAGCAGTTCTTC.

The chain recombines TRBV14 with TRBJ2-2; 8 nucleotides agree with TRBD1. The CDR3 is 14 amino acids. With V trimmed by 9 bases and J by 5 bases, 8 bases remained unmatched. CDR1 and CDR2 from the germline V gene are SGHDN and FVKESK. CDR3 in amino acids: CARWTGSGTGELFF. In nucleotides, the CDR3 is TGTGCCAGATGGACAGGGTCTGGAACCGGGGAGCTGTTTTTT.

A remark on this clonotype: A read error may be the cause here, since a much bigger clone is one base away. This chain connects TRBV27 to TRBJ2-7, with a weak D call TRBD2 (5 bases). The germline gives CDR1 MNHEY, CDR2 SMNVEV (reference sequence). This CDR3 has 15 amino acids. The CDR3 is CAGSLSKNGVYEQYF. The DNA of the CDR3 is TGTGCCGGCAGTTTATCGAAAAACGGGGTGTACGAGCAGTACTTC.

Many counts were recorded for this clonotype. The chain employs TRBV7-3 and TRBJ2-1, with D unclear. Trimming shortened V by 1 base and J by 1 base, and 5 bases separated the two germline ends. The CDR3 runs to 14 residues. Germline CDR1 reads SGHTA; CDR2 reads FQGTGA. The CDR3 nucleotides are TGTGCCAGCAGCTTAATGGTGTCCTACAATGAGCAGTTCTTC. As protein: CASSLMVSYNEQFF.

With respect to this clonotype: One end of the junction fails to match germline, which may point to a read error. The chain recombines TRBV5-1 with TRBJ2-2; the D is unclear. This CDR3 has 11 residues. Germline assignment: CDR1 SGHRS and CDR2 YFSETQ. The CDR3 loop reads CTSSLRGELFF. The CDR3 DNA reads as TGCACCAGCAGCTTGAGAGGGGAGCTGTTTTTT.

This clonotype was found a few times. The CDR3 region has the DNA TGTGCCAGCAGTCCTCCCGGACAGGGGAAAGATACGCAGTATTTT. It is translated as CASSPPGQGKDTQYF. The V call is TRBV7-9, the J call TRBJ2-3; TRBD1 agrees at 9 bases. CDR3 length: 15 residues. Germline assignment: CDR1 SEHNR and CDR2 FQNEAQ (reference sequence). J gave up 5 bases and V 6 bases, and 9 bases lay outside the gene matches.

CDR3 sequence reads: CASNLGASSSYNSPLHF. In nucleotides, the CDR3 is TGTGCCAGCAACCTTGGAGCGTCCAGCTCCTATAATTCACCCCTCCACTTT. This chain connects TRBV4-2 to TRBJ1-6; D remains unclear. The germline V gene has CDR1 LGHNA and CDR2 YNFKEQ. CDR3 length: 17 amino acids. V lost 7 bases and J 0 bases, leaving 16 bases between the germline ends.

CDR3 DNA: TGTGCCAGCAGCCCGGAGAAGGTGGGGACTAGCGGGACTAGCACAGATACGCAGTATTTT. It codes for CASSPEKVGTSGTSTDTQYF. The rearrangement uses TRBV28 and TRBJ2-3; 13 nucleotides agree with TRBD2. Germline V gene lookup returns CDR1 MDHEN and CDR2 SYDVKM. The trim removed 6 bases at V and 0 bases at J, leaving 15 bases unmatched. The CDR3 totals 20 residues.

Worth noting for this clonotype: Being one base from a much bigger clone, this may be a read error. The chain is built from TRBV7-2 and TRBJ2-1; D uncertain. The DNA end is a closer match to TRBJ2-7, so the J assignment may be wrong. Germline V gene data show CDR1 as SGHTA and CDR2 as FQGNSA. The CDR3 sequence is 16 residues long. This chain's CDR3 is CASSLARLAVSNEQYF. CDR3 in DNA: TGTGCCAGCAGCTTAGCAAGGCTCGCCGTGTCCAATGAGCAGTACTTC.

This clonotype has ten or more counts. The chain carries TRBV18 and TRBJ2-1, with TRBD2 matching over 7 bases. J was trimmed by 9 bases and V by 7 bases; bases with no gene match: 9. Germline assignment: CDR1 KGHSH and CDR2 LQKENI. The CDR3 contains 13 residues. The CDR3 DNA is TGTGCCAGCTGGCGGGAGATGGAGACTGAGCAGTTCTTC. Translating gives CASWREMETEQFF.

The chain couples TRBV6-1 to TRBJ2-5; no clear D gene. Trimming cost V 2 bases and J 13 bases, with 14 bases left between them. From germline, CDR1 is MNHNS and CDR2 SASEGT. The length of the CDR3 is 12 residues. The CDR3 DNA sequence: TGTGCCAGCAGTGAATGGCAGACTGTTGCGTACTTC. Translating gives CASSEWQTVAYF.

In this sample, this clonotype turned up a few times. The genes are TRBV13 and TRBJ1-6; possibly TRBD1 for D (5 bases). The germline V gene has CDR1 PRHDT and CDR2 FYEKMQ (reference sequence). V was trimmed by 5 bases and J by 0 bases, leaving 11 bases between them. This CDR3 has 16 residues. The CDR3 bases are TGTGCCAGCAGCCCTCAGGGAAGCTCCTATAATTCACCCCTCCACTTT. Its translation: CASSPQGSSYNSPLHF.